A single T cell receptor (beta chain) is shown here with its context. A read error is possible here, since a much larger clone lies one base away. This sample is drawn from a study of T cells in Graves' hyperthyroidism and ophthalmopathy. Amplification yielded TCR beta CDR3 regions, with RNA transcripts as the source. The HTBI primer set was used in a first-round RT-PCR of the TCR CDR3. TCRdb re-analysed the multiplex PCR reads in MiXCR, keeping a single row per CDR3 protein. The sample holds 250,000 to 300,000 distinct CDR3 sequences, more than 10% seen once. CDR1 and CDR2 (germline): MNHEY, SVGEGT. Trimming left V 8 bases short and J 4 bases short, with 14 bases between. The CDR3 extends over 13 amino acids. Patients aged 18 to 65 had newly diagnosed hyperthyroidism that had lasted under 2 months. Together with thyroid ultrasound, orbital computed tomography, serum thyroxine and TRAb, clinical symptoms were used for diagnoses.

The chain is built from TRBV6-2 or TRBV6-3 and TRBJ2-5, with D perhaps TRBD1 (5 bases). Sequencing was performed on blood. The receptor comes from a woman aged 30 to 39 with Graves' hyperthyroidism that later progressed to Graves' ophthalmopathy. The CDR3 coding sequence is TGTGCCAGCGGCCAGGGTTCCTCAGAGACCCAGTACTTC. This encodes CASGQGSSETQYF.